These 15 T cell receptor beta chains share one sample of origin, sequenced in a study of shared clonotypes between healthy human individuals. Produced via immunoSEQ multiplex PCR; TCRdb's table is partial and in-frame only. The table shows 2,100,000 or so clones, with approximately 95% occurring only once. The sequenced sample consisted of naive CD4+ T cells sorted from blood. Subset defined: CD45RA+ positively selected. These receptor sequences come from a young man in good health.

The genes are TRBV11-3 and TRBJ2-2; D call uncertain. The CDR3 sequence is 16 residues long. Germline CDR1 SGHNT, CDR2 YENEEA. Trimming took off 1 base at V and 4 bases at J, with 13 bases between the two ends. Written as DNA, the CDR3 is TGTGCCAGCAGCTTAGTCGGTAAGTGGAGCACCGGGGAGCTGTTTTTT. It specifies CASSLVGKWSTGELFF.

The chain employs TRBV18 and TRBJ1-3; D is unresolved. This CDR3 spans 14 amino acids. With 5 bases removed from V and 0 bases from J, the gap between germline ends came to 8 bases. Germline-derived CDR1 and CDR2 are KGHSH and LQKENI. The CDR3 is CASSSDVSGNTIYF. The CDR3 nucleotides are TGTGCCAGCTCATCTGACGTCTCTGGAAACACCATATATTTT.

This sequence joins TRBV6-5 and TRBJ1-5; D perhaps matches TRBD1 (6 bases). This CDR3 has 14 residues. CDR1 and CDR2 (germline): MNHEY, SVGAGI. V was cut by 6 bases and J by 6 bases, with 15 bases left in between. The CDR3 here is CASSRGQPGQPQHF. The CDR3 coding sequence is TGTGCCAGCAGCCGCGGACAGCCCGGTCAGCCCCAGCATTTT.

CDR3: CARKRGQIGKKLFF. The CDR3 bases are TGTGCCAGGAAAAGGGGACAAATAGGGAAAAAACTGTTTTTT. This chain connects TRBV19 to TRBJ1-4, with D tentatively TRBD1 (6 bases). Germline V CDR1 and CDR2: LNHDA, SQIVND (reference sequence). The length of the CDR3 is 14 residues. V lost 9 bases and J 9 bases, leaving 20 bases between the germline ends.

The chain is built from TRBV18 and TRBJ2-7; D possibly corresponds to TRBD1 (5 bases). In germline, CDR1 is KGHSH, CDR2 LQKENI. Deletions cut 3 bases from V and 2 bases from J, with 11 bases between. This CDR3 is built from 14 residues. CDR3 DNA sequence: TGTGCCAGCTCACCCGCAGGGTATCCCTACGAGCAGTACTTC. As protein: CASSPAGYPYEQYF.

This chain connects TRBV23-1 to TRBJ2-7, with D hard to call. TRBV23-1 belongs to the ORF category, with a function that is uncertain. V gave up 0 bases and J gave up 6 bases, with 21 bases separating them. This CDR3 region has 17 residues. The CDR3 is CASSQSPQEEPWGEQYF. As DNA, the CDR3 is TGCGCCAGCAGTCAATCCCCCCAAGAGGAACCTTGGGGCGAGCAGTACTTC.

The CDR3 protein is CASSHREADGYTF. CDR3 coding DNA: TGTGCCAGCTCCCACAGGGAGGCGGATGGCTACACCTTC. This chain connects TRBV18 to TRBJ1-2, with a tentative D call TRBD1 (6 bases). Germline V gene lookup returns CDR1 KGHSH and CDR2 LQKENI. This CDR3 is built from 13 residues. The germline V and J ends were trimmed by 6 bases and 6 bases, with 14 bases remaining between them.

This chain joins TRBV5-1 and TRBJ1-1, with D tentatively TRBD1 (5 bases). Germline-derived CDR1 and CDR2 are SGHRS and YFSETQ. The CDR3 runs 14 residues. V dropped 0 bases and J dropped 11 bases, with 17 bases sitting between them. This chain's CDR3 is CASSLDRGPSGAFF. The CDR3 coding sequence is TGCGCCAGCAGCTTGGATAGGGGCCCCAGTGGGGCTTTCTTT. Looking up the rest from reference TRBV5-1 and TRBJ1-1 gives the full variable domain: KAGVTQTPRYLIKTRGQQVTLSCSPISGHRSVSWYQQTPGQGLQFLFEYFSETQRNKGNFPGRFSGRQFSNSRSEMNVSTLELGDSALYLCASSLDRGPSGAFFGQGTRLTVV.

This clone has only one observation. The gene calls are TRBV2 and TRBJ2-5; D call uncertain. Germline CDR1 is SNHLY and CDR2 is FYNNEI. Trimming left V 7 bases short and J 0 bases short, with 12 bases between. The CDR3 has 14 residues. CDR3: CASKRRWYQETQYF. The CDR3 DNA reads TGTGCCAGCAAGAGAAGGTGGTACCAAGAGACCCAGTACTTC.

The chain couples TRBV7-8 to TRBJ2-1; the D is unclear. The CDR3 spans 15 residues. Per the germline V gene, CDR1 is SGHVS and CDR2 is FQNEAQ. The V end lost 1 base, the J end lost 0 bases, and 7 bases lay between the germline ends. The CDR3 reads CASSLVLSSYNEQFF. The CDR3 coding sequence is TGTGCCAGCAGCTTAGTTCTTAGCTCCTACAATGAGCAGTTCTTC.

On this clone: Distinct nucleotide sequences in the sample also encode this CDR3. V and J are TRBV5-1 and TRBJ2-1; tentatively, D is TRBD1 (6 bases). CDR1 and CDR2 from the germline V gene are SGHRS and YFSETQ. Trimming stripped 0 bases from V and 6 bases from J, with 10 bases between. The CDR3 contains 14 residues. The CDR3, as DNA: TGCGCCAGCAGCTTGGACAGGGCAGGCAATGAGCAGTTCTTC. It codes for CASSLDRAGNEQFF.

Comments on this clone: It may be a read error: a sequence one base away is much more abundant. The same CDR3 also results from other DNA sequences found in this sample. V and J are TRBV11-2 and TRBJ1-1, with unresolved D. Germline CDR1 and CDR2: SGHAT and FQNNGV. The CDR3 has 13 amino acids. Trimming cost V 0 bases and J 0 bases, with 2 bases left between them. The CDR3 nucleotides read TGTGCCAGCAGCTTAGACATGAACACTGAAGCTTTCTTT. Its translation is CASSLDMNTEAFF.

V usage is TRBV7-9 and J usage is TRBJ1-1; D possibly corresponds to TRBD1 (5 bases). Per the germline V gene, CDR1 is SEHNR and CDR2 is FQNEAQ (reference sequence). There are 16 residues in the CDR3. Trimming took 4 bases from V and 0 from J, leaving 15 bases between them. The CDR3: CASSWGRAGMNTEAFF. CDR3 DNA sequence: TGTGCCAGCAGCTGGGGCAGGGCGGGAATGAACACTGAAGCTTTCTTT.

Notes on this clone: Other DNA sequences in this sample translate to the same CDR3. The chain employs TRBV6-5 and TRBJ1-4; D is ambiguous. Deletions cut 6 bases from V and 8 bases from J, with 7 bases between. CDR1 is MNHEY, CDR2 SVGAGI, per germline. This CDR3 spans 11 amino acids. The CDR3 nucleotides read TGTGCCAGCAGGGAAGGGGAAAAACTGTTTTTT. Its protein is CASREGEKLFF.

As for this clone: The junction shows a germline mismatch at one end, possibly a read error. CDR3 coding DNA: TGTGCCAGCAGCCAAGGGGGCGTCTACGGGCAGTACTTC. Translated, it gives CASSQGGVYGQYF. The chain has TRBV6-5 and TRBJ2-7; TRBD1 aligns across 7 bases. Germline assignment: CDR1 MNHEY and CDR2 SVGAGI. The CDR3 consists of 13 residues.